The subject of this entry is one T cell receptor (beta chain). The data were obtained in a study of blood T cell repertoires in COVID-19. As for the study in general: Sites across the United States, Italy and Spain contributed samples from acute and convalescent COVID-19. PBMCs, B-cell-depleted T cells, or T cells provided the cDNA or gDNA that made up the material.

CDR3 length equals 14 residues. V lost 8 bases, J lost 1 base, and 14 bases lay in between. Germline assignment: CDR1 MNHEY and CDR2 SVGAGI. Original methodology: Counts of nucleated cells, estimated from reference gene primer amplification, were obtained. The assay was immunoSEQ multiplex PCR, and TCRdb's table has in-frame clones only and misses some. V, J and clone size were drawn from that table, and D and trimming were deduced from the DNA. The data contain around 180,000 clones, 88% of them seen just once; the ten biggest clones take up about 26%. The receptor was isolated from a man in his 60s with acute or convalescent COVID-19. J is TRBJ1-2 and V is TRBV6-5; D ambiguous. Sequencing was done on a sample of peripheral blood. CDR3: CASGDLRFNYGYTF. The CDR3, as DNA: TGTGCCAGCGGAGACCTGCGTTTTAACTATGGCTACACCTTC.